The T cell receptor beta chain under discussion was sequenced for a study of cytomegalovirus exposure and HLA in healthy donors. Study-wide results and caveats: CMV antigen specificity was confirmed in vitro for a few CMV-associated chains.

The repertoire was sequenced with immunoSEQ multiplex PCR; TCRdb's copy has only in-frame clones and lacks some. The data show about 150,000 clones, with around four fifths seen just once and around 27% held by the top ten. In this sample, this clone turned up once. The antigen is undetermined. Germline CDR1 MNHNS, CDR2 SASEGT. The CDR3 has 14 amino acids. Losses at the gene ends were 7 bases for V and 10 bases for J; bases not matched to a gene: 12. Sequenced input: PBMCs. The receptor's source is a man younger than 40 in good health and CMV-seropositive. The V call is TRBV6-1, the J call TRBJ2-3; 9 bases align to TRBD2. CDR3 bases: TGTGCCAGCACTGACGGGGCGGGGGGGCTTTCGCAGTATTTT. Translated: CASTDGAGGLSQYF.